Following are 3 T cell receptor beta chains from one sample sequenced in a study of blood T cell repertoires in COVID-19. The table came from immunoSEQ multiplex PCR; TCRdb's copy has only in-frame clones and leaves some out. The data show about 210,000 clones, with roughly nine tenths seen just once and 0.7% to 0.95% held by the top ten. Source material: peripheral blood. These receptors were obtained from a woman aged 70-85 years with acute or convalescent COVID-19.

This chain links TRBV5-1 with TRBJ2-7, with TRBD2 as a possible D gene (6 bases). The CDR3 is 15 amino acids. Deletions cut 0 bases from V and 2 bases from J, with 12 bases between. The germline V gene has CDR1 SGHRS and CDR2 YFSETQ. The CDR3 region has the DNA TGCGCCAGCAGCTTGGCCGCGGGAACTACCTACGAGCAGTACTTC. Translating gives CASSLAAGTTYEQYF. Drawing the rest from reference TRBV5-1 and TRBJ2-7, the complete variable domain is KAGVTQTPRYLIKTRGQQVTLSCSPISGHRSVSWYQQTPGQGLQFLFEYFSETQRNKGNFPGRFSGRQFSNSRSEMNVSTLELGDSALYLCASSLAAGTTYEQYFGPGTRLTVT.

The genes are TRBV13 and TRBJ2-1, with 7 bases lining up with TRBD2. With 5 bases clipped from V and 3 bases from J, the junction kept 13 bases outside the gene matches. From germline, CDR1 is PRHDT and CDR2 FYEKMQ (reference sequence). The CDR3 length is 17 residues. The CDR3 here is CASSRRMGGVLYNEQFF. The DNA of the CDR3 is TGTGCCAGCAGCCGCCGAATGGGGGGGGTACTCTACAATGAGCAGTTCTTC.

This clone was found once. CDR3 residues: CASSSRGPGGRNYEQFF. The CDR3 coding sequence is TGTGCCAGCAGCTCCAGGGGGCCTGGCGGGAGAAACTATGAGCAGTTCTTC. The chain recombines TRBV13 with TRBJ2-1; the D gene is possibly TRBD1 (8 bases). The germline V and J ends were trimmed by 4 bases and 8 bases, with 24 bases remaining between them. Germline assignment: CDR1 PRHDT and CDR2 FYEKMQ (reference sequence). The length of the CDR3 is 17 residues.